This TCR beta chain was obtained from a study of blood T cells in healthy people across ages. A second PCR, run for about 6 to 11 cycles, used a sample-barcoded 5' primer plus a J-beta primer mix. TCRdb re-called the 5' RACE reads through MiXCR, storing one row per CDR3 protein. Of hundreds of thousands of distinct CDR3 sequences detected, 58% appear once; the ten largest clones hold about 20%. CDR1 and CDR2 (germline): LGHNA, YNFKEQ. The CDR3 contains 15 residues. Trimming at V came to 1 base and at J to 6 bases, leaving 5 bases not matched to a gene. Only a few counts were recorded for this clonotype.

Sequencing used blood. This sequence was found in a man aged 30 to 45 in good health. The J gene is TRBJ1-4, the V gene TRBV4-2; 7 bases agree with TRBD1. CDR3 sequence reads: CASSQAGTVDEKLFF. CDR3 DNA sequence: TGTGCCAGCAGCCAAGCGGGGACAGTGGATGAAAAACTGTTTTTT.